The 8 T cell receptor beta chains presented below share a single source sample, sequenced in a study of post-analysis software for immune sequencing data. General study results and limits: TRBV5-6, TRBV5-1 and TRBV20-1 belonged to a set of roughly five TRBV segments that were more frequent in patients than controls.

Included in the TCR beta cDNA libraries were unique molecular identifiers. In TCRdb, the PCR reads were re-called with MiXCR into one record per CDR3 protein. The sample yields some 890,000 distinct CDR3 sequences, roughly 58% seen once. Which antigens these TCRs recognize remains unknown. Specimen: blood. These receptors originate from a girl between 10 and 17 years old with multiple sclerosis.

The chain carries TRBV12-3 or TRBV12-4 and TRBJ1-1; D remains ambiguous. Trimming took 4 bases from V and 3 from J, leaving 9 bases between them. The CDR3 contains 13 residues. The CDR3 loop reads CASSSGEDTEAFF. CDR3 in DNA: TGTGCCAGCAGTTCCGGGGAAGACACTGAAGCTTTCTTT.

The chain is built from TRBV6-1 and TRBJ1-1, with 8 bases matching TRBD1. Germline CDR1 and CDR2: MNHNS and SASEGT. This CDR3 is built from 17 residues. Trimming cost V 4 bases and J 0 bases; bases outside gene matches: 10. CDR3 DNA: TGTGCCAGCAGTGGCTGGACAGGGAGTTTAATGAACACTGAAGCTTTCTTT. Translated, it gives CASSGWTGSLMNTEAFF.

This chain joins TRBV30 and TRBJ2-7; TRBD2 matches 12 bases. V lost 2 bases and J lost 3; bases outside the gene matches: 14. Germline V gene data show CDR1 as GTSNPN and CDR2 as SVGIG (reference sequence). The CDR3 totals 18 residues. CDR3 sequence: CAWSPRVATSGRFYEQYF. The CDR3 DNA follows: TGTGCCTGGAGTCCCAGGGTCGCGACTAGCGGGAGATTCTACGAGCAGTACTTC.

The CDR3 DNA sequence: TGCAGTGCTCCAGTGGCGGACGGGAGCTCCTACAATGAGCAGTTCTTC. This sequence encodes CSAPVADGSSYNEQFF. V usage is TRBV20-1 and J usage is TRBJ2-1; D may be TRBD2 (6 bases). Germline V CDR1 and CDR2: DFQATT, SNEGSKA (reference sequence). V was pared by 5 bases and J by 0 bases, with 17 bases between. The CDR3 covers 16 residues.

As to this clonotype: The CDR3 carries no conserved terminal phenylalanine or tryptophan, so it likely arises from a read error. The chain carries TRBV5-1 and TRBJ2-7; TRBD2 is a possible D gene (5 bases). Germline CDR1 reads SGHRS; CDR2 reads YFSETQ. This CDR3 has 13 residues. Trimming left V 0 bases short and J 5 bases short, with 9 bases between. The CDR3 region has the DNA TGCGCCAGCAGCTTGGCCTCGGGGAACGAGCAGTACTTA. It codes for CASSLASGNEQYL.

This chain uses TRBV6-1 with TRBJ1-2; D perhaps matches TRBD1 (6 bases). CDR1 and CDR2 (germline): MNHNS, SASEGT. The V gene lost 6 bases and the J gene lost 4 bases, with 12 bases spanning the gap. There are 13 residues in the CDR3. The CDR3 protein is CASRRGISYGYTF. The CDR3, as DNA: TGTGCCAGCAGGAGGGGGATCTCCTATGGCTACACCTTC.

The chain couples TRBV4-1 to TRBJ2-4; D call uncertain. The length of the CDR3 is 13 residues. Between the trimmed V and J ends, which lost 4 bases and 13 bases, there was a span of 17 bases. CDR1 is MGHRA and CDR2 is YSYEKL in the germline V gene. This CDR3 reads CASSRLPPEEQYF. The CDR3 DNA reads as TGCGCCAGCAGCCGCCTACCCCCCGAAGAGCAGTACTTC.

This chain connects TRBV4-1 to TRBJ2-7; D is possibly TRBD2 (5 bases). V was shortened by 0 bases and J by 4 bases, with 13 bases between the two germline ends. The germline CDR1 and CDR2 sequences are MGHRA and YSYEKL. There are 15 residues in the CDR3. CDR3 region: CASSQDNHPGYEQYF. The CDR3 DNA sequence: TGCGCCAGCAGCCAAGATAACCATCCGGGGTACGAGCAGTACTTC.